The next 14 T cell receptor beta chains were all read from a single sample in a study of blood T cell repertoires in COVID-19. Sequencing used immunoSEQ multiplex PCR; TCRdb keeps in-frame clones, though not all of them. Here the sample spans 150,000 or so clones, roughly 84% being singletons. The sample was peripheral blood. These receptor sequences come from a woman aged 50 to 60 in a cohort sampled during active or convalescent COVID-19.

The count of this clone is one. The V gene is TRBV11-3, the J gene TRBJ2-3; the match to TRBD2 covers 10 bases. There are 15 residues in the CDR3. J was trimmed by 1 base and V by 3 bases; bases with no gene match: 1. CDR1 and CDR2 (germline): SGHNT, YENEEA. Written as DNA, the CDR3 is TGTGCCAGCAGCTTGCTAGCGGGGGGCACAGATACGCAGTATTTT. Its translation: CASSLLAGGTDTQYF.

The chain joins TRBV7-2 to TRBJ2-1; 8 positions match TRBD2. V gave up 1 base and J gave up 8 bases; unmatched junction bases: 7. Germline CDR1 SGHTA, CDR2 FQGNSA. This CDR3 is built from 15 residues. The chain's CDR3 is CASSLVGRGAYEQFF. DNA for the CDR3: TGTGCCAGCAGCTTAGTGGGGCGGGGGGCATATGAGCAGTTCTTC.

The J gene is TRBJ2-1, the V gene TRBV4-1; D is uncertain. The V end was cut by 2 bases, the J end by 3 bases, with 11 bases between. The CDR3 is made up of 15 amino acids. Germline V CDR1 and CDR2: MGHRA, YSYEKL. CDR3 coding DNA: TGCGCCAGCAGCCAAACCCCGGTGGTCTACAATGAGCAGTTCTTC. Encoded protein: CASSQTPVVYNEQFF.

The chain links TRBV9 to TRBJ1-2, with 12 positions matching TRBD1. The CDR3 has 17 amino acids. V lost 0 bases, J lost 8 bases, and 11 bases stayed unmatched. Germline CDR1 SGDLS, CDR2 YYNGEE. The CDR3 nucleotides are TGTGCCAGCAGCGTAGAATCGTCGGGACAGGGGGCGCGGGGCTACACCTTC. Translated: CASSVESSGQGARGYTF.

This clone was seen more than once but under ten times. This chain uses TRBV11-1 with TRBJ1-6; 8 nucleotides match TRBD1. The CDR3 is made up of 14 amino acids. With V trimmed by 6 bases and J by 9 bases, 7 bases remained unmatched. CDR1 is SGHAT and CDR2 is FQDESV in the germline V gene (reference sequence). The CDR3 nucleotides read TGTGCCAGCAGTCTAGGCAGGGGGCCTTCACCCCTCCACTTT. Encoded protein: CASSLGRGPSPLHF.

The chain recombines TRBV4-3 with TRBJ2-2, with TRBD2 matching 9 bases. Germline CDR1 and CDR2: LGHNA and YSLEER. Trimming cost V 3 bases and J 4 bases; bases outside gene matches: 6. There are 16 residues in the CDR3. As DNA, the CDR3 is TGCGCCAGCAGCCAGAGGACTAGCGTGGGCACCGGGGAGCTGTTTTTT. Its translation: CASSQRTSVGTGELFF.

The chain employs TRBV27 and TRBJ1-2, with D perhaps TRBD1 (6 bases). V was pared by 6 bases and J by 8 bases, with 16 bases between. Looked up from germline, CDR1 is MNHEY and CDR2 is SMNVEV (reference sequence). This CDR3 spans 13 amino acids. The chain's CDR3 is CASSKQGEVGYTF. CDR3 DNA sequence: TGTGCCAGCAGCAAACAGGGCGAGGTCGGCTACACCTTC.

The chain uses TRBV6-5 and TRBJ1-2; D perhaps matches TRBD1 (5 bases). Trimming cost V 0 bases and J 2 bases, with 10 bases left between them. The germline CDR1 and CDR2 sequences are MNHEY and SVGAGI. The CDR3 runs to 15 residues. The CDR3 nucleotides read TGTGCCAGCAGTTACTCGGTTGACAGAAACTATGGCTACACCTTC. Translating gives CASSYSVDRNYGYTF.

This clone was counted only a few times. J is TRBJ2-1 and V is TRBV7-2; TRBD2 is a possible D gene (6 bases). V lost 3 bases to trimming and J lost 11 bases, with 14 bases between them. Germline V lookup: CDR1 SGHTA, CDR2 FQGNSA. The CDR3 spans 13 residues. In nucleotides, the CDR3 is TGTGCCAGCAGCTTGTTAGACGGGGGAAAGCAGTTCTTC. This translates into CASSLLDGGKQFF.

This rearrangement joins TRBV30 to TRBJ1-5; D possibly corresponds to TRBD1 (5 bases). Germline CDR1 reads GTSNPN; CDR2 reads SVGIG (reference sequence). The germline V and J ends were trimmed by 3 bases and 6 bases, with 21 bases remaining between them. The length of the CDR3 is 16 residues. The CDR3 sequence is CAWSMDSPGVTQPQHF. The CDR3, as DNA: TGTGCCTGGAGCATGGACTCTCCGGGGGTCACTCAGCCCCAGCATTTT.

This chain joins TRBV25-1 and TRBJ2-7, with 8 bases fitting TRBD1. In germline, CDR1 is MGHDK, CDR2 SYGVNS. There are 14 residues in the CDR3. J gave up 5 bases and V 6 bases, and 9 bases lay outside the gene matches. The CDR3 protein is CASRALGQGHEQYF. The CDR3 region has the DNA TGTGCCAGCAGAGCCCTCGGACAGGGCCACGAGCAGTACTTC.

The gene calls are TRBV29-1 and TRBJ1-1, with D perhaps matching TRBD1 (6 bases). The V and J ends lost 6 bases and 4 bases respectively, with 15 bases between them. Germline CDR1 and CDR2: SQVTM and ANQGSEA. The CDR3 has 13 residues. CDR3 protein: CSVLTGEFTEAFF. Written as DNA, the CDR3 is TGCAGCGTACTGACAGGAGAGTTCACTGAAGCTTTCTTT.

CDR3 in DNA: TGTGCCAGCTCTCCCTTGACTAGGGGTGAGCAGTTCTTC. Protein product: CASSPLTRGEQFF. The chain couples TRBV18 to TRBJ2-1; possibly TRBD2 for D (6 bases). CDR1 is KGHSH, CDR2 LQKENI, per germline. V shed 6 bases and J shed 9 bases, with 15 bases lying between them. The CDR3 is 13 amino acids.

The chain uses TRBV19 and TRBJ1-1; D not certain. Between the trimmed V and J ends, which lost 7 bases and 1 base, there was a span of 7 bases. The CDR3 extends over 12 amino acids. Germline-derived CDR1 and CDR2 are LNHDA and SQIVND (reference sequence). CDR3 nucleotides: TGTGCCAGTATGGGGAGGAACACTGAAGCTTTCTTT. It encodes CASMGRNTEAFF.